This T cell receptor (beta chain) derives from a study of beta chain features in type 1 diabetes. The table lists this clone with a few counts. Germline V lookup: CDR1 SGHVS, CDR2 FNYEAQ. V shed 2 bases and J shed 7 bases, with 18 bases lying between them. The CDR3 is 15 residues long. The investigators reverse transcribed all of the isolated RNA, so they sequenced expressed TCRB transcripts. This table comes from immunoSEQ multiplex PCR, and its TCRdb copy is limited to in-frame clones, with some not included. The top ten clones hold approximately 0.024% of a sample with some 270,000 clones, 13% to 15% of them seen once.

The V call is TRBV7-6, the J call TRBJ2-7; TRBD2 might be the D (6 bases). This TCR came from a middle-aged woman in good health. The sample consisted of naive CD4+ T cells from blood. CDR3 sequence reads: CASSLMEGGSLEQYF. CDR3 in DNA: TGTGCCAGCAGCTTAATGGAAGGAGGGTCCCTAGAGCAGTACTTC.